The rows below give T cell receptor beta chains drawn from one sample of a study of Siglec-9 on CD8 T cells in melanoma. The data were produced by immunoSEQ multiplex PCR, yet TCRdb's version contains in-frame clones alone and is incomplete. The sample has 25,000 to 35,000 clones, 75% to 85% seen once. The sample was Siglec-9- CD8+ T cells sorted from blood. These receptors all come from a human donor in good health. CDR3s include the opening cysteine and the closing phenylalanine or tryptophan. D genes are given only for firm matches. The size entry is marked missing in some rows and otherwise reads once, few, many or a size class.

d_call | clone_size | cdr3_length | j_call | v_call | cdr3_aa | cdr3_nt
TRBD1 | . | 16 | TRBJ1-3 | TRBV11-2 | CASSPWTGMAGNTIYF | TGTGCCAGCAGCCCATGGACAGGGATGGCTGGAAACACCATATATTTT
TRBD1 | . | 13 | TRBJ2-5 | TRBV5-6 | CASSSGTEETQYF | TGTGCCAGCAGCTCGGGGACAGAAGAGACCCAGTACTTC
. | . | 13 | TRBJ1-4 | TRBV29-1 | CSAVGPFNEKLFF | TGCAGCGCGGTGGGGCCGTTTAATGAAAAACTGTTTTTT
TRBD2 | . | 16 | TRBJ2-3 | TRBV28 | CASSPTWTSATDTQYF | TGTGCCAGCAGTCCTACCTGGACTAGCGCCACAGATACGCAGTATTTT
. | once | 11 | TRBJ2-1 | TRBV27 | CASSFLGEQFF | TGTGCCAGCAGTTTCTTGGGCGAGCAGTTCTTC
. | . | 13 | TRBJ1-6 | TRBV7-6 | CASSQGGNSPLHF | TGTGCCAGCAGCCAGGGAGGGAATTCACCCCTCCACTTT
. | . | 15 | TRBJ2-1 | TRBV5-1 | CASSLAAGVGNEQFF | TGCGCCAGCAGCTTGGCCGCTGGGGTGGGGAATGAGCAGTTCTTC
. | . | 14 | TRBJ1-3 | TRBV9 | CASSSAISGNTIYF | TGTGCCAGCAGCTCAGCGATATCTGGAAACACCATATATTTT
. | . | 16 | TRBJ1-4 | TRBV9 | CASSARGRDSNEKLFF | TGTGCCAGCAGCGCCCGTGGGAGGGATTCTAATGAAAAACTGTTTTTT
. | . | 13 | TRBJ1-1 | TRBV19 | CASSTGSGTEAFF | TGTGCCAGTAGTACAGGGTCCGGCACTGAAGCTTTCTTT
. | . | 14 | TRBJ1-2 | TRBV7-8 | CATGRPGTNYGYTF | TGTGCCACGGGGAGGCCCGGGACTAACTATGGCTACACCTTC
. | . | 15 | TRBJ2-2 | TRBV11-2 | CASSPIGGRTGELFF | TGTGCCAGCAGCCCCATCGGGGGGCGAACCGGGGAGCTGTTTTTT
. | few | 14 | TRBJ1-1 | TRBV7-9 | CASSQHSKVTEAFF | TGTGCCAGCAGCCAACATTCAAAAGTCACTGAAGCTTTCTTT
TRBD1 | . | 15 | TRBJ1-2 | TRBV19 | CASRQDRGPYYGYTF | TGTGCCAGTAGGCAGGACAGGGGGCCGTACTATGGCTACACCTTC
. | . | 15 | TRBJ2-7 | TRBV4-1 | CASSEMGRETYEQYF | TGCGCCAGCAGCGAGATGGGACGGGAAACCTACGAGCAGTACTTC
. | . | 11 | TRBJ1-1 | TRBV12-5 | CASGTGTEAFF | TGTGCTAGTGGTACCGGGACTGAAGCTTTCTTT
. | . | 13 | TRBJ2-2 | TRBV6-5 | CAAHDGWAGELFF | TGTGCCGCCCATGACGGGTGGGCCGGGGAGCTGTTTTTT
. | once | 15 | TRBJ2-4 | TRBV14 | CASSQSRVAKNIQYF | TGTGCCAGCAGCCAATCCAGGGTGGCCAAAAACATTCAGTACTTC
. | . | 13 | TRBJ1-6 | TRBV9 | CASSVNLGSPLHF | TGTGCCAGCAGCGTAAATCTGGGTTCACCCCTCCACTTT
. | . | 12 | TRBJ2-1 | TRBV4-2 | CASSQFSNEQFF | TGTGCCAGCAGCCAATTTTCAAATGAGCAGTTCTTC
. | . | 14 | TRBJ1-4 | TRBV14 | CASSQYVELGKLFF | TGTGCCAGCAGCCAATATGTTGAGCTTGGAAAACTGTTTTTT
. | . | 13 | TRBJ1-1 | TRBV19 | CASHTGGHTEAFF | TGTGCCAGCCACACCGGGGGCCACACTGAAGCTTTCTTT
. | . | 15 | TRBJ1-1 | TRBV7-8 | CASSLLGSLNTEAFF | TGTGCCAGCAGCTTATTAGGCAGCTTGAACACTGAAGCTTTCTTT
TRBD1 | few | 14 | TRBJ1-6 | TRBV28 | CASSSGTGNSPLHF | TGTGCCAGCAGCTCAGGGACAGGGAATTCACCCCTCCACTTT
. | . | 14 | TRBJ1-1 | TRBV27 | CASSLDRGVTEAFF | TGTGCCAGCAGTTTAGATCGAGGGGTCACTGAAGCTTTCTTT
TRBD2 | . | 14 | TRBJ2-5 | TRBV7-9 | CASSFASGQETQYF | TGTGCCAGCAGCTTTGCTAGCGGGCAAGAGACCCAGTACTTC
TRBD1 | . | 15 | TRBJ2-1 | TRBV5-1 | CASSLVQGAKEEQFF | TGCGCCAGCAGCTTGGTCCAGGGGGCGAAAGAAGAGCAGTTCTTC
. | . | 14 | TRBJ1-2 | TRBV27 | CASRRGSAGYGYTF | TGTGCCAGCAGACGGGGGAGCGCTGGCTATGGCTACACCTTC
. | . | 15 | TRBJ1-4 | TRBV15 | CATSLELLLNEKLFF | TGTGCCACCAGCTTAGAACTACTCCTTAATGAAAAACTGTTTTTT
. | . | 14 | TRBJ1-2 | TRBV6-1 | CASTTVVGTNGYTF | TGTGCCAGCACTACGGTTGTCGGGACAAATGGCTACACCTTC
TRBD2 | . | 21 | TRBJ2-1 | TRBV9 | CASSVLSPGLAGTSSYNEQFF | TGTGCCAGCAGCGTTCTCTCCCCGGGACTAGCGGGTACCAGCTCCTACAATGAGCAGTTCTTC
TRBD1 | . | 14 | TRBJ1-5 | TRBV30 | CAWSVRQGGQPQHF | TGTGCCTGGAGTGTACGACAGGGAGGTCAGCCCCAGCATTTT
. | . | 12 | TRBJ2-1 | TRBV6-1 | CASSEAWEEQFF | TGTGCCAGCAGTGAAGCTTGGGAAGAGCAGTTCTTC